The sequence of this TCR beta chain was determined in a study of T cells in Graves' hyperthyroidism and ophthalmopathy. Study details: Peripheral blood draws took place at initial diagnosis, ahead of any treatment.

This CDR3 spans 21 amino acids. Germline V gene sequence: CDR1 LNHNV, CDR2 YYDKDF (reference sequence). J lost 6 bases, V lost 0 bases, and 15 bases had no gene match. The CDR3 regions of TCR beta were amplified from RNA transcripts. The study used the HTBI primer set for a first-round RT-PCR of the TCR CDR3. MiXCR was run by TCRdb on the multiplex PCR reads, yielding one entry per CDR3 protein. The table shows about 640,000 distinct CDR3 sequences, with about a fifth occurring only once. Findings of the study overall: The majority of expanded thyroid clonotypes above 0.001 also appeared in blood.

This clonotype has a handful of counts. Its target is not known. Extraction of PBMCs used 7.5 to 10 ml of fresh peripheral blood. The chain is built from TRBV15 and TRBJ2-3; 16 bases agree with TRBD2. Sequencing input: blood. The sequence came from a man younger than 40 with Graves' ophthalmopathy. CDR3 nucleotides: TGTGCCACCAGCAGAGATCGGACAGGGGGACTAGCGGGAGGGCCTGGCGATACGCAGTATTTT. Translating gives CATSRDRTGGLAGGPGDTQYF.